The entry below describes one TCR beta chain. The data originate from a study of T-cell reconstitution after alpha-beta-depleted transplantation in children. Unique molecular identifiers were incorporated during preparation of the TCRbeta library. TCRdb re-called the PCR reads with MiXCR, one entry per CDR3 protein. The table has roughly 400,000 distinct CDR3 sequences, about 40% seen once. The sequenced sample was PBMCs, obtained before TCRalphabeta/CD19-depleted stem cell transplant. This TCR came from a girl under 10 years old with aplastic anemia, due to receive a stem cell transplant.

The CDR3 region is CSVVQGYGYTF. The DNA for the CDR3 is TGCAGCGTCGTACAGGGCTATGGCTACACCTTC. This rearrangement joins TRBV29-1 to TRBJ1-2; tentative D call: TRBD1 (6 bases). The germline V gene has CDR1 SQVTM and CDR2 ANQGSEA. This CDR3 has 11 residues. Trimming left V 6 bases short and J 4 bases short, with 9 bases between.